A single sample is the source of the 30 T cell receptor beta chains below, sequenced in a study of graft-versus-host responses after intestinal transplantation. No antigen has been assigned to these receptors. The repertoire was sequenced with immunoSEQ multiplex PCR; TCRdb's copy has only in-frame clones and lacks some. This table has 50,000 to 55,000 clones, approximately 88% appearing once. The sequencing here drew on unstimulated CD4+ T cells sorted from spleen or lymph node cells, taken before transplant. These receptors came from a human donor who was the organ donor for an intestinal transplant.

This chain uses TRBV11-3 with TRBJ2-7, with a tentative D call TRBD2 (6 bases). Germline V gene lookup returns CDR1 SGHNT and CDR2 YENEEA. The CDR3 contains 14 residues. Trimming removed 1 base from V and 3 bases from J, with 10 bases in between. The CDR3 DNA reads TGTGCCAGCAGCTTAGGGGGGACTGGCTACGAGCAGTACTTC. This translates into CASSLGGTGYEQYF.

The chain combines TRBV4-3 with TRBJ1-3, with 8 bases that match TRBD1. CDR1 and CDR2 (germline): LGHNA, YSLEER. The CDR3 runs to 15 residues. V lost 1 base to trimming and J lost 2 bases; unmatched junction nucleotides: 1. CDR3 sequence: CASSQGTGTGNTIYF. CDR3 DNA: TGCGCCAGCAGCCAAGGGACAGGGACTGGAAACACCATATATTTT.

The J gene is TRBJ2-7, the V gene TRBV7-9; the D gene is possibly TRBD1 (6 bases). Germline-derived CDR1 and CDR2 are SEHNR and FQNEAQ (reference sequence). The V and J ends lost 1 base and 2 bases respectively, with 15 bases between them. CDR3 size: 16 residues. Here the CDR3 reads CASSLGQSRDTYEQYF. The CDR3 DNA is TGTGCCAGCAGCTTAGGCCAATCCCGGGACACCTACGAGCAGTACTTC.

This chain connects TRBV5-6 to TRBJ2-5; weak D call: TRBD2 (5 bases). V lost 4 bases to trimming and J lost 6 bases, with 16 bases between them. Germline lookup yields CDR1 SGHDT and CDR2 YYEEEE. The CDR3 spans 14 residues. CDR3 sequence reads: CASSPSWVGKTQYF. In DNA form, the CDR3 reads TGTGCCAGCAGCCCCTCGTGGGTCGGGAAGACCCAGTACTTC.

The V gene is TRBV7-2, the J gene TRBJ2-7, with TRBD1 matching 11 bases. The CDR3 extends over 15 amino acids. Unmatched junction bases numbered 9, after V lost 4 bases and J lost 7 bases. The germline gives CDR1 SGHTA, CDR2 FQGNSA. This chain's CDR3 is CASSYGGQGAREQYF. The CDR3 nucleotides read TGTGCCAGCAGCTATGGAGGACAGGGGGCGCGAGAGCAGTACTTC.

V gene TRBV28 combines with J gene TRBJ2-1; 16 nucleotides match TRBD2. The CDR3 has 16 residues. With V trimmed by 4 bases and J by 9 bases, 6 bases remained unmatched. Germline V gene sequence: CDR1 MDHEN, CDR2 SYDVKM. CDR3 in DNA: TGTGCCAGCAGTTCCGGGACTAGCGGGAGGGTGGTTGAGCAGTTCTTC. Amino acids: CASSSGTSGRVVEQFF.

The CDR3 bases are TGTGCCAGCAGTTCAGGGGGCTTGGGCACTGAAGCTTTCTTT. Amino acids: CASSSGGLGTEAFF. This chain links TRBV28 with TRBJ1-1; 8 bases are a match to TRBD1. V gave up 4 bases and J gave up 4 bases; unmatched junction bases: 5. Germline V gene data show CDR1 as MDHEN and CDR2 as SYDVKM. The CDR3 contains 14 residues.

The CDR3 nucleotides are TGTGCCAGCAGCTTAGCCCGGGAGTCAACCTACGAGCAGTACTTC. It encodes CASSLARESTYEQYF. The chain employs TRBV7-6 and TRBJ2-7; weak D call: TRBD2 (6 bases). Germline CDR1 is SGHVS and CDR2 is FNYEAQ. V lost 0 bases to trimming and J lost 2 bases, with 11 bases between them. The CDR3 totals 15 residues.

The chain combines TRBV19 with TRBJ1-2; 9 bases line up with TRBD1. The CDR3 loop spans 13 amino acids. V was clipped by 6 bases and J by 7 bases; unmatched bases: 6. The germline CDR1 and CDR2 sequences are LNHDA and SQIVND (reference sequence). The CDR3 protein is CASRYGTGSGYTF. The CDR3 DNA is TGTGCCAGTAGATACGGGACAGGGTCTGGCTACACCTTC.

The CDR3 protein is CASSFASMTGPYEQYF. CDR3 coding DNA: TGTGCCAGCAGTTTTGCTTCGATGACAGGGCCCTACGAGCAGTACTTC. The chain uses TRBV28 and TRBJ2-7; 7 positions agree with TRBD1. J was trimmed by 2 bases and V by 3 bases; bases with no gene match: 10. Germline lookup yields CDR1 MDHEN and CDR2 SYDVKM. The CDR3 has 16 residues.

This rearrangement joins TRBV7-2 to TRBJ1-5, with TRBD1 matching over 10 bases. Unmatched junction bases numbered 14, after V lost 8 bases and J lost 7 bases. There are 16 residues in the CDR3. The V gene's germline CDR1 is SGHTA and CDR2 FQGNSA. The CDR3 DNA sequence: TGTGCCAGCGACTCGATATCTAGGACAGGGGGGCAGCCCCAGCATTTT. This codes for CASDSISRTGGQPQHF.

The chain is built from TRBV6-1 and TRBJ2-1; D is possibly TRBD2 (6 bases). CDR1 is MNHNS, CDR2 SASEGT, per germline. Trimming shortened V by 8 bases and J by 2 bases, and 16 bases separated the two germline ends. This CDR3 has 15 amino acids. The CDR3 coding sequence is TGTGCCAGCGCGTCCGGGAGTGGACCCTACAATGAGCAGTTCTTC. Translated: CASASGSGPYNEQFF.

The chain has TRBV15 and TRBJ2-2; perhaps TRBD2 as D (7 bases). CDR3 size: 17 residues. With 0 bases removed from V and 5 bases from J, the gap between germline ends came to 16 bases. Germline values: CDR1 LNHNV, CDR2 YYDKDF (reference sequence). The CDR3 spells CATSRERAGARTGELFF. The CDR3 bases are TGTGCCACCAGCAGAGAAAGGGCGGGGGCGCGTACCGGGGAGCTGTTTTTT. Together with reference TRBV15 and TRBJ2-2, the CDR3 gives the full variable domain: DAMVIQNPRYQVTQFGKPVTLSCSQTLNHNVMYWYQQKSSQAPKLLFHYYDKDFNNEADTPDNFQSRRPNTSFCFLDIRSPGLGDTAMYLCATSRERAGARTGELFFGEGSRLTVL.

This clone turned up a few times. The rearrangement joins TRBV4-3 to TRBJ2-7; 8 bases line up with TRBD2. CDR1 and CDR2 from the germline V gene are LGHNA and YSLEER. The CDR3 runs to 17 residues. The junction had 13 bases not matched to a gene; V was cut back by 0 bases and J by 6 bases. CDR3 sequence reads: CASSQDLAGTSWREQYF. CDR3 sequence (DNA): TGCGCCAGCAGCCAAGACTTAGCCGGGACTAGTTGGCGCGAGCAGTACTTC.

The genes are TRBV5-8 and TRBJ1-2; D might be TRBD1 (6 bases). V lost 4 bases to trimming and J lost 3 bases, with 13 bases between them. CDR1 SGHTS and CDR2 YDEGEE come from the germline V gene. CDR3 size: 14 residues. CDR3 loop: CASSLRQAHYGYTF. The CDR3, as DNA: TGTGCCAGCAGCCTCCGACAGGCGCACTATGGCTACACCTTC.

The J gene is TRBJ1-2, the V gene TRBV11-2; D is perhaps TRBD1 (5 bases). The ends were cut back, 4 bases at V and 6 bases at J, with 12 bases in the middle. This CDR3 region has 13 residues. Germline V gene data show CDR1 as SGHAT and CDR2 as FQNNGV. The CDR3 protein is CASSSDRNHGYTF. The DNA of the CDR3 is TGTGCCAGCAGCTCTGACAGAAATCATGGCTACACCTTC.

V is TRBV27 and J is TRBJ1-5; 10 bases are a match to TRBD1. The V gene's germline CDR1 is MNHEY and CDR2 SMNVEV (reference sequence). The CDR3 runs to 20 residues. V dropped 6 bases and J dropped 4; count of bases not matched to a gene: 21. The CDR3 coding sequence is TGTGCCAGCAGAAACCCCTTACCGGGACAGGGGCATATAGCAAATCAGCCCCAGCATTTT. This codes for CASRNPLPGQGHIANQPQHF.

The chain links TRBV19 to TRBJ1-1; D gene unclear. The CDR3 totals 15 residues. The V gene's germline CDR1 is LNHDA and CDR2 SQIVND (reference sequence). V lost 2 bases and J lost 0, with 10 bases in between. The DNA for the CDR3 is TGTGCCAGTAGTATACGGGTCAGCCTGAACACTGAAGCTTTCTTT. Translating gives CASSIRVSLNTEAFF.

This rearrangement joins TRBV28 to TRBJ2-5, with a possible D match to TRBD2 (6 bases). The ends were cut back, 6 bases at V and 2 bases at J, with 16 bases in the middle. The CDR3 consists of 15 residues. CDR1 is MDHEN, CDR2 SYDVKM, per germline. The CDR3 DNA follows: TGTGCCAGCAGCCGGGGGTCGGCGGGACAAGAGACCCAGTACTTC. This encodes CASSRGSAGQETQYF.

V gene TRBV7-3 combines with J gene TRBJ1-5; D is possibly TRBD1 (5 bases). CDR1 and CDR2 from the germline V gene are SGHTA and FQGTGA. The CDR3 covers 15 residues. V dropped 2 bases and J dropped 3 bases, with 11 bases sitting between them. CDR3 sequence reads: CASSLRRAFNQPQHF. DNA of the CDR3: TGTGCCAGCAGCTTACGCAGGGCCTTCAATCAGCCCCAGCATTTT. The complete variable domain, with remaining parts taken from reference TRBV7-3 and TRBJ1-5, reads GAGVSQTPSNKVTEKGKYVELRCDPISGHTALYWYRQSLGQGPEFLIYFQGTGAADDSGLPNDRFFAVRPEGSVSTLKIQRTERGDSAVYLCASSLRRAFNQPQHFGDGTRLSIL.

The chain uses TRBV18 and TRBJ1-1; D ambiguous. V was cut by 0 bases and J by 7 bases, with 15 bases left in between. Per the germline V gene, CDR1 is KGHSH and CDR2 is LQKENI. This CDR3 has 15 amino acids. In DNA, the CDR3 is TGTGCCAGCTCACCACCTGAGAGAGTTAACTATGAAGCTTTCTTT. This codes for CASSPPERVNYEAFF.

The chain recombines TRBV7-2 with TRBJ2-1, with 10 positions matching TRBD1. This CDR3 has 16 amino acids. Trimming took 3 bases from V and 4 from J; bases not matched to a gene: 6. Germline V gene lookup returns CDR1 SGHTA and CDR2 FQGNSA. DNA of the CDR3: TGTGCCAGCAGCTTCTTTCCGGGACAGGGGTACAATGAGCAGTTCTTC. It specifies CASSFFPGQGYNEQFF.

This clone has a handful of counts. The V call is TRBV29-1, the J call TRBJ2-5; a weak D match, TRBD2 (6 bases). The CDR3 spans 14 residues. V was trimmed by 1 base and J by 3 bases, leaving 12 bases between them. Germline assignment: CDR1 SQVTM and CDR2 ANQGSEA. CDR3 coding DNA: TGCAGCGTTGAAGGCTGGACGGGAGAAGAGACCCAGTACTTC. Translation: CSVEGWTGEETQYF.

This sequence joins TRBV28 and TRBJ2-7; D remains unclear. This CDR3 region has 13 residues. From germline, CDR1 is MDHEN and CDR2 SYDVKM. Trimming stripped 1 base from V and 3 bases from J, with 7 bases between. The CDR3 nucleotides read TGTGCCAGCAGTTTATCCCCCGGCTACGAGCAGTACTTC. Protein sequence: CASSLSPGYEQYF.

This rearrangement joins TRBV7-3 to TRBJ2-3; no clear D gene. Trimming pared 5 bases from V and 4 bases from J, leaving 13 bases between. Germline CDR1 is SGHTA and CDR2 is FQGTGA. This CDR3 is built from 14 residues. CDR3 nucleotide sequence: TGTGCCAGCAGCCCTAACGAGATCTCAGATACGCAGTATTTT. Protein: CASSPNEISDTQYF.

The gene calls are TRBV9 and TRBJ2-3, with 8 positions matching TRBD2. The CDR3 consists of 16 residues. CDR1 is SGDLS and CDR2 is YYNGEE in the germline V gene. The V segment lost 1 base and the J segment 1 base; nucleotides outside the gene matches: 5. CDR3 amino acids: CASSVKATSGTDTQYF. The CDR3 nucleotides read TGTGCCAGCAGCGTAAAAGCGACTAGCGGCACAGATACGCAGTATTTT.

This chain joins TRBV28 and TRBJ1-5; D not certain. The CDR3 sequence is 14 residues long. V lost 2 bases and J 2 bases, leaving 7 bases between the germline ends. The germline gives CDR1 MDHEN, CDR2 SYDVKM. The DNA of the CDR3 is TGTGCCAGCAGTTTAACGGCGGGCAATCAGCCCCAGCATTTT. This encodes CASSLTAGNQPQHF.

This clone was seen just once. This chain uses TRBV2 with TRBJ2-7; 7 bases line up with TRBD1. Germline V gives CDR1 SNHLY, CDR2 FYNNEI. The CDR3 spans 14 residues. V lost 5 bases to trimming and J lost 0 bases; unmatched junction nucleotides: 4. The CDR3 DNA is TGTGCCAGCAGTCCACAGGGGACCTCCTACGAGCAGTACTTC. Protein sequence: CASSPQGTSYEQYF.

The V call is TRBV7-9, the J call TRBJ1-2; perhaps TRBD1 as D (6 bases). Trimming took off 4 bases at V and 0 bases at J, with 15 bases between the two ends. This CDR3 has 16 amino acids. The V gene's germline CDR1 is SEHNR and CDR2 FQNEAQ (reference sequence). In DNA form, the CDR3 reads TGTGCCAGCAGCTACGTTAGGGGACATACTAACTATGGCTACACCTTC. This translates into CASSYVRGHTNYGYTF.

DNA of the CDR3: TGTGCCAGCAGCCAAGGACTTACTAACATTCAGTACTTC. Its translation: CASSQGLTNIQYF. This chain joins TRBV14 and TRBJ2-4; D is unclear. CDR3 length equals 13 residues. Trimming removed 1 base at V and 7 bases at J, with 8 bases between. Germline CDR1 reads SGHDN; CDR2 reads FVKESK.